This T cell receptor beta chain was retrieved from a study of shared T cell receptors in the human thymus. Sequencing used immunoSEQ multiplex PCR; TCRdb keeps in-frame clones, though not all of them. There are about 610,000 clones in the sample; 88% occur only once, and around 0.0099% lies in the top ten. The CDR3 spans 16 residues. V was clipped by 2 bases and J by 3 bases; unmatched bases: 6. Germline CDR1 is LNHDA and CDR2 is SQIVND (reference sequence). This same sample was also part of a study on human thymus T cells. This second study says: The thymus tissue came from resections taken during corrective heart surgery. An apparent bias in V and J gene usage was seen in thymic and blood repertoires.

Material: thymocytes. The chain recombines TRBV19 with TRBJ2-3, with 9 bases aligning to TRBD1. The TCR comes from a boy under three years old with a congenital heart defect. The CDR3: CASSIPRQGETDTQYF. The CDR3 region has the DNA TGTGCCAGTAGTATACCCCGACAGGGGGAGACAGATACGCAGTATTTT.